Shown below are 26 T cell receptor beta chains from a single sample sequenced in a study of blood T cell repertoires in COVID-19. Using immunoSEQ multiplex PCR, the repertoire was profiled, and TCRdb retains in-frame clones only, with some absent. The table includes tens of thousands of clones, 85% to 90% detected once. The sample consisted of peripheral blood. These receptors were taken from a man between 65 and 80 years old with acute or convalescent COVID-19.

The chain uses TRBV11-2 and TRBJ2-7, with D possibly matching TRBD1 (6 bases). Between the trimmed V and J ends, which lost 8 bases and 6 bases, there was a span of 14 bases. The CDR3 has 12 amino acids. The germline gives CDR1 SGHAT, CDR2 FQNNGV. The CDR3 DNA reads as TGTGCCAGCCTGCCGGACAGAACCGAGCAGTACGTC. Protein sequence: CASLPDRTEQYV.

The chain recombines TRBV5-4 with TRBJ2-3; possibly TRBD2 for D (7 bases). This CDR3 contains 17 residues. Trimming cost V 6 bases and J 4 bases, with 24 bases left between them. Per the germline V gene, CDR1 is SGHNT and CDR2 is YYREEE (reference sequence). The CDR3 DNA reads as TGTGCCAGCACCATGGGTAGCAGGGGAGGGATCCCAGATACGCAGTATTTT. Protein sequence: CASTMGSRGGIPDTQYF.

CDR3 loop: CASSRDYSGANVLTF. The CDR3 DNA follows: TGTGCCAGCAGTAGAGACTACTCTGGGGCCAACGTCCTGACTTTC. The chain couples TRBV27 to TRBJ2-6; weak D call: TRBD2 (5 bases). The CDR3 covers 15 residues. The V end was cut by 5 bases, the J end by 0 bases, with 8 bases between. The germline V gene encodes CDR1 MNHEY and CDR2 SMNVEV (reference sequence).

This rearrangement joins TRBV19 to TRBJ2-1; 8 bases are a match to TRBD2. The CDR3 loop spans 16 amino acids. In germline, CDR1 is LNHDA, CDR2 SQIVND (reference sequence). J lost 0 bases, V lost 1 base, and 2 bases had no gene match. CDR3 amino acids: CASSIAGTSSYNEQFF. DNA of the CDR3: TGTGCCAGTAGTATAGCCGGGACTAGCTCCTACAATGAGCAGTTCTTC.

The chain carries TRBV28 and TRBJ1-1, with TRBD1 identical over 9 bases. Trimming cost V 10 bases and J 5 bases; bases outside gene matches: 5. CDR1 and CDR2 from the germline V gene are MDHEN and SYDVKM. The CDR3 covers 12 residues. The CDR3 spells CATWTGETEAFF. CDR3 bases: TGTGCCACCTGGACAGGGGAAACTGAAGCTTTCTTT.

The J gene is TRBJ1-6, the V gene TRBV5-1; tentatively, D is TRBD1 (6 bases). CDR1 and CDR2 (germline): SGHRS, YFSETQ. The CDR3 loop spans 16 amino acids. The V and J ends lost 7 bases and 0 bases respectively, with 14 bases between them. CDR3 DNA: TGCGCCAGCTCTCGGCAGGGGTCCTCCTATAATTCACCCCTCCACTTT. It is translated as CASSRQGSSYNSPLHF.

The rearrangement links TRBV7-9 to TRBJ2-3; D call uncertain. V was clipped by 5 bases and J by 2 bases, with 5 bases between them. The CDR3 covers 12 residues. Germline V gene data show CDR1 as SEHNR and CDR2 as FQNEAQ (reference sequence). The CDR3 spells CASSPTTDTQYF. The CDR3 nucleotides read TGTGCCAGCAGCCCTACCACAGATACGCAGTATTTT.

This clone was seen only once. V usage is TRBV2 and J usage is TRBJ2-5; TRBD1 might be the D (5 bases). CDR3 length: 13 amino acids. The V gene lost 3 bases and the J gene lost 0 bases, with 5 bases spanning the gap. The germline V gene has CDR1 SNHLY and CDR2 FYNNEI. The CDR3 DNA is TGTGCCAGCAGTGACAGGGACCAAGAGACCCAGTACTTC. It codes for CASSDRDQETQYF.

The V call is TRBV7-2, the J call TRBJ2-2, with D perhaps TRBD1 (5 bases). The V gene's germline CDR1 is SGHTA and CDR2 FQGNSA. V was cut by 7 bases and J by 0 bases, with 15 bases left in between. The CDR3 is 16 residues long. In DNA form, the CDR3 reads TGTGCCAGCACCCCCCTCAAGACAGCGAACACCGGGGAGCTGTTTTTT. Amino acid sequence: CASTPLKTANTGELFF.

The chain joins TRBV12-3 or TRBV12-4 to TRBJ2-7; weak D call: TRBD1 (6 bases). The V end lost 8 bases, the J end lost 10 bases, and 18 bases lay between the germline ends. The CDR3 contains 12 residues. CDR3 sequence: CASWMGAGAQYF. The CDR3 nucleotides are TGTGCCAGCTGGATGGGGGCAGGCGCCCAGTACTTC.

The V call is TRBV4-3, the J call TRBJ2-1; 7 bases line up with TRBD1. The germline V gene encodes CDR1 LGHNA and CDR2 YSLEER. The CDR3 spans 14 residues. With V trimmed by 3 bases and J by 5 bases, 4 bases remained unmatched. CDR3: CASSHPGQNNEQFF. In nucleotides, the CDR3 is TGCGCCAGCAGCCACCCGGGACAGAACAATGAGCAGTTCTTC.

This chain connects TRBV3-1 (or the pseudogene TRBV3-2) to TRBJ1-1, with 8 positions matching TRBD1. The V gene end was trimmed by 2 bases and the J gene end by 2 bases; junction bases not matched to a gene: 4. CDR3 size: 15 residues. Germline CDR1 is LGHDT and CDR2 is YNNKEL (reference sequence). Here the CDR3 reads CASSQKDRGNTEAFF. In DNA, the CDR3 is TGTGCCAGCAGCCAAAAAGACAGGGGTAACACTGAAGCTTTCTTT.

The chain is built from TRBV5-1 and TRBJ1-2; D remains ambiguous. CDR1 SGHRS and CDR2 YFSETQ come from the germline V gene. Between the trimmed V and J ends, which lost 4 bases and 4 bases, there was a span of 8 bases. CDR3 length: 12 amino acids. DNA of the CDR3: TGCGCCAGCAGCACCAGTCTCTATGGCTACACCTTC. It specifies CASSTSLYGYTF.

The J gene is TRBJ2-5, the V gene TRBV5-1, with D tentatively TRBD2 (6 bases). Germline V CDR1 and CDR2: SGHRS, YFSETQ. Trimming stripped 3 bases from V and 4 bases from J, with 16 bases between. The length of the CDR3 is 15 residues. The CDR3 region has the DNA TGCGCCAGCAGCTCGAATGGCGGGATGGTAGAGACCCAGTACTTC. This gives the protein CASSSNGGMVETQYF.

The chain employs TRBV6-4 and TRBJ1-2; D is possibly TRBD1 (5 bases). Looked up from germline, CDR1 is MRHNA and CDR2 is SNTAGT. V lost 8 bases, J lost 3 bases, and 13 bases lay in between. CDR3 length: 13 amino acids. The CDR3 loop reads CASLQGSHYGYTF. Here the CDR3 DNA reads TGTGCCAGCTTGCAGGGTTCCCACTATGGCTACACCTTC.

This clone has only one observation. The V and J genes are TRBV18 and TRBJ1-1, with 8 positions matching TRBD1. CDR3 size: 14 residues. Looked up from germline, CDR1 is KGHSH and CDR2 is LQKENI. The V segment lost 5 bases and the J segment 1 base; nucleotides outside the gene matches: 3. The CDR3 DNA reads TGTGCCAGCTCAAGGGACAGGCAGAACACTGAAGCTTTCTTT. Its protein product is CASSRDRQNTEAFF.

The chain has TRBV12-5 and TRBJ2-7; 9 nucleotides match TRBD2. Germline assignment: CDR1 LGHNT and CDR2 FRNRAP. Trimming at V came to 9 bases and at J to 5 bases, leaving 11 bases not matched to a gene. The CDR3 contains 14 residues. CDR3 sequence reads: CASLFAGGPHEQYF. Written as DNA, the CDR3 is TGTGCTAGCCTCTTCGCGGGAGGGCCCCACGAGCAGTACTTC.

The chain uses TRBV4-3 and TRBJ1-4; 10 bases align to TRBD1. V lost 3 bases and J lost 6; bases outside the gene matches: 4. The germline gives CDR1 LGHNA, CDR2 YSLEER. CDR3 length: 15 amino acids. CDR3 in amino acids: CASSQHGQGDEKLFF. DNA for the CDR3: TGCGCCAGCAGCCAGCACGGACAGGGGGATGAAAAACTGTTTTTT.

The chain has TRBV10-3 and TRBJ2-2, with unresolved D. Germline V gene sequence: CDR1 ENHRY, CDR2 SYGVKD. The CDR3 loop spans 13 amino acids. V lost 8 bases, J lost 1 base, and 8 bases lay in between. In DNA form, the CDR3 reads TGTGCCATCTCCCCACTGAACACCGGGGAGCTGTTTTTT. As protein: CAISPLNTGELFF.

The chain couples TRBV5-6 to TRBJ2-7; tentatively, D is TRBD2 (5 bases). The CDR3 covers 14 residues. Germline V lookup: CDR1 SGHDT, CDR2 YYEEEE. V was clipped by 5 bases and J by 0 bases, with 12 bases between them. The CDR3 coding sequence is TGTGCCAGCAGGCTAGGGAGAAGCTCCTACGAGCAGTACGTC. Its translation is CASRLGRSSYEQYV.

This chain uses TRBV20-1 with TRBJ1-1; 10 nucleotides agree with TRBD1. V was clipped by 3 bases and J by 1 base; unmatched bases: 5. This CDR3 contains 15 residues. Germline V gene data show CDR1 as DFQATT and CDR2 as SNEGSKA (reference sequence). The CDR3 sequence is CSASPWTGGNTEAFF. The CDR3 DNA sequence: TGCAGTGCTAGTCCCTGGACAGGGGGGAACACTGAAGCTTTCTTT.

The chain is built from TRBV3-1 (or the pseudogene TRBV3-2) and TRBJ2-3, with TRBD2 matching over 13 bases. CDR1 is LGHDT and CDR2 is YNNKEL in the germline V gene (reference sequence). CDR3 length: 17 residues. Unmatched junction bases numbered 5, after V lost 5 bases and J lost 0 bases. CDR3 DNA: TGTGCCAGCAGCTACGGACTAGCGGGGGCGAGCACAGATACGCAGTATTTT. It codes for CASSYGLAGASTDTQYF.

The CDR3 region is CASSPGTSSETQYF. Written as DNA, the CDR3 is TGTGCCAGCAGTCCAGGGACTAGCTCAGAGACCCAGTACTTC. The V gene is TRBV6-2 or TRBV6-3, the J gene TRBJ2-5; TRBD2 agrees at 9 bases. The CDR3 runs 14 residues. CDR1 MNHEY and CDR2 SVGEGT come from the germline V gene. The trim removed 5 bases at V and 4 bases at J, leaving 5 bases unmatched.

Details on this clone: The junction departs from the called germline gene at one end, perhaps through a read error. The chain combines TRBV7-7 with TRBJ2-5; 12 bases match TRBD2. This CDR3 comprises 16 residues. Germline CDR1 SSHAT, CDR2 FNYEAQ (reference sequence). CDR3 DNA sequence: TGTGCTAGCAGCTCCGGACTAGCGGGGAGTCAAGAGACCCAGTACTTC. Its protein is CASSSGLAGSQETQYF.

This rearrangement joins TRBV18 to TRBJ1-2; 8 positions match TRBD1. Germline-derived CDR1 and CDR2 are KGHSH and LQKENI. After removal of 6 bases from V and 4 bases from J, the junction contained 7 bases not matched to a gene. CDR3 size: 14 residues. In nucleotides, the CDR3 is TGTGCCAGCTCCTCCGGGACAGGTGGCTATGGCTACACCTTC. Amino acids: CASSSGTGGYGYTF.

This clone has a handful of counts. The chain employs TRBV18 and TRBJ1-6, with 10 nucleotides matching TRBD1. Trimming took 4 bases from V and 9 from J; bases not matched to a gene: 0. This CDR3 has 13 residues. Germline-derived CDR1 and CDR2 are KGHSH and LQKENI. DNA of the CDR3: TGTGCCAGCTCACGGGACAGGGGTTCACCCCTCCACTTT. It codes for CASSRDRGSPLHF. Variable domain in full (rest from reference TRBV18 and TRBJ1-6): NAGVMQNPRHLVRRRGQEARLRCSPMKGHSHVYWYRQLPEEGLKFMVYLQKENIIDESGMPKERFSAEFPKEGPSILRIQQVVRGDSAAYFCASSRDRGSPLHFGNGTRLTVT.